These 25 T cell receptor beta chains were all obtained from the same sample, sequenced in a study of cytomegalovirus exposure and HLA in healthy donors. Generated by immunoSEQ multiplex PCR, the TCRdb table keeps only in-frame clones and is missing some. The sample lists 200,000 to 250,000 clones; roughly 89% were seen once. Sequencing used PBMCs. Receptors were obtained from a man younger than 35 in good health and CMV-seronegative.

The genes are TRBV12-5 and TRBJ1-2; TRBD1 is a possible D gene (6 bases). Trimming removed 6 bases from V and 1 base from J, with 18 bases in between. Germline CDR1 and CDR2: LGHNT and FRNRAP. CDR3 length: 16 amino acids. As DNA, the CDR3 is TGTGCTAGTGGGAACCCACAGGGAGGGTATAACTATGGCTACACCTTC. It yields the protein CASGNPQGGYNYGYTF.

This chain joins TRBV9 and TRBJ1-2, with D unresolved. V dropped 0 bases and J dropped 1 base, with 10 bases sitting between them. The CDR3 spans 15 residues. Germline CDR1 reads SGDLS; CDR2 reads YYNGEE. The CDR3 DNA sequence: TGTGCCAGCAGCGTAGTATCGGTCTTTAACTATGGCTACACCTTC. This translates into CASSVVSVFNYGYTF.

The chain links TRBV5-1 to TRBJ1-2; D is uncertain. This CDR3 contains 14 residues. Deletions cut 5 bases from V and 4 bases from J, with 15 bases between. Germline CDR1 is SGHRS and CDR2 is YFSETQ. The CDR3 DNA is TGCGCCAGCAGACATCTTTCGGGTCCCTATGGCTACACCTTC. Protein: CASRHLSGPYGYTF.

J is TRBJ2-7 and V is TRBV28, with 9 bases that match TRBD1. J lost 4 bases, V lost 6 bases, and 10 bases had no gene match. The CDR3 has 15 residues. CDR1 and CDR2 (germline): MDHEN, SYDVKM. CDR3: CASSANRGLTYEQYF. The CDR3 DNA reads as TGTGCCAGCAGCGCTAACAGGGGGCTTACTTACGAGCAGTACTTC.

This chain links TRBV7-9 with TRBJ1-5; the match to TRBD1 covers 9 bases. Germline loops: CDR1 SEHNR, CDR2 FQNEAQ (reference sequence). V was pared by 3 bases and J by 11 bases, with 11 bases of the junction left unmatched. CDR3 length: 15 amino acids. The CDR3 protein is CASSFGQGPAQSQHF. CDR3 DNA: TGTGCCAGCAGCTTTGGACAGGGGCCCGCCCAGTCCCAGCATTTT.

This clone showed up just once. The chain's CDR3 is CASSPTGVDTEAFF. The CDR3 region has the DNA TGTGCCAGCTCACCGACAGGGGTAGACACTGAAGCTTTCTTT. This chain links TRBV18 with TRBJ1-1; 8 positions match TRBD1. This CDR3 has 14 amino acids. Trimming removed 3 bases from V and 3 bases from J; junction bases left unmatched: 3. CDR1 KGHSH and CDR2 LQKENI come from the germline V gene. The whole variable domain, remainder taken from reference TRBV18 and TRBJ1-1, is NAGVMQNPRHLVRRRGQEARLRCSPMKGHSHVYWYRQLPEEGLKFMVYLQKENIIDESGMPKERFSAEFPKEGPSILRIQQVVRGDSAAYFCASSPTGVDTEAFFGQGTRLTVV.

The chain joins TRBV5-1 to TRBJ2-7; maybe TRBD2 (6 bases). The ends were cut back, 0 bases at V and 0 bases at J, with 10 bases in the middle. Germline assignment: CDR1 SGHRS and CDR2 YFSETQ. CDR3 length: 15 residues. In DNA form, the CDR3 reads TGCGCCAGCAGCTTGGTAGTAGCGGCCTCCTACGAGCAGTACTTC. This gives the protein CASSLVVAASYEQYF. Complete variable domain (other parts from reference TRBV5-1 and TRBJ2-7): KAGVTQTPRYLIKTRGQQVTLSCSPISGHRSVSWYQQTPGQGLQFLFEYFSETQRNKGNFPGRFSGRQFSNSRSEMNVSTLELGDSALYLCASSLVVAASYEQYFGPGTRLTVT.

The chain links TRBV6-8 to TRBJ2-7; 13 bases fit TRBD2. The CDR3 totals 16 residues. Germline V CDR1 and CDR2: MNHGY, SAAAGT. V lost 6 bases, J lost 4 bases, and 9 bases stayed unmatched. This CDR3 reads CASSNTGTSGIYEQYF. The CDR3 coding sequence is TGTGCCAGCAGCAATACCGGGACTAGCGGGATATACGAGCAGTACTTC.

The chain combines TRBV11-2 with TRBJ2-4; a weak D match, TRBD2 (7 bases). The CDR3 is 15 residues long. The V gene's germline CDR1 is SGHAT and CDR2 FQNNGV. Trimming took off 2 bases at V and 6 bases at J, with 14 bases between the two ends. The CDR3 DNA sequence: TGTGCCAGCAGCTTATCTACGGGGGGCGGAAACATTCAGTACTTC. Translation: CASSLSTGGGNIQYF.

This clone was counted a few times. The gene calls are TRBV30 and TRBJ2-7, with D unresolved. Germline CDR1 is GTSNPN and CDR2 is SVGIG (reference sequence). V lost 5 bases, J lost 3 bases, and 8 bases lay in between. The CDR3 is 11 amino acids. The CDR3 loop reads CAWGLGYEQYF. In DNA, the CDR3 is TGTGCCTGGGGGCTCGGCTACGAGCAGTACTTC.

The CDR3 loop reads CASSYRPNTIYF. CDR3 DNA: TGTGCCAGCAGTTACAGGCCAAACACCATATATTTT. The chain couples TRBV28 to TRBJ1-3; D may be TRBD1 (5 bases). The CDR3 extends over 12 amino acids. The ends were cut back, 4 bases at V and 6 bases at J, with 7 bases in the middle. From germline, CDR1 is MDHEN and CDR2 SYDVKM.

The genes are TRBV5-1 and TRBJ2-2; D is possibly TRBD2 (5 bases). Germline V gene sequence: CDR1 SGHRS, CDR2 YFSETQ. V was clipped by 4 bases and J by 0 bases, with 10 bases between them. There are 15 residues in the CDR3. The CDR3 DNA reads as TGCGCCAGCAGCGACCCGGGGTCGAACACCGGGGAGCTGTTTTTT. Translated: CASSDPGSNTGELFF.

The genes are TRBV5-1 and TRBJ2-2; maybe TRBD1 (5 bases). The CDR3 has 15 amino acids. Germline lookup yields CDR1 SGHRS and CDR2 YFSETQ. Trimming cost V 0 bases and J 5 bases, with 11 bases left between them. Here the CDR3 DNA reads TGCGCCAGCAGCTTGGGACAGCCCAGTACCGGGGAGCTGTTTTTT. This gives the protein CASSLGQPSTGELFF.

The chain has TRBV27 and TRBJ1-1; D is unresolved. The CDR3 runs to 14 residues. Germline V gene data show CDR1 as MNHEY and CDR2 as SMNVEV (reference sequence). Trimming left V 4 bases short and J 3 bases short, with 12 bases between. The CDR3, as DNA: TGTGCCAGCAGTTCGAGAGCGGGTTACACTGAAGCTTTCTTT. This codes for CASSSRAGYTEAFF.

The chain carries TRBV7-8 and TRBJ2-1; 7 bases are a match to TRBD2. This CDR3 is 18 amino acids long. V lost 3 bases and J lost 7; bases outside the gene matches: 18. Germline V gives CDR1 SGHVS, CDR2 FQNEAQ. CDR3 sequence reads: CASSFHRRRAGIVNEQFF. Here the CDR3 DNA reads TGTGCCAGCAGCTTCCACCGTCGTCGAGCGGGGATAGTGAATGAGCAGTTCTTC. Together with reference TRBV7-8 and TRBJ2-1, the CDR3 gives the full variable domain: GAGVSQSPRYKVAKRGQDVALRCDPISGHVSLFWYQQALGQGPEFLTYFQNEAQLDKSGLPSDRFFAERPEGSVSTLKIQRTQQEDSAVYLCASSFHRRRAGIVNEQFFGPGTRLTVL.

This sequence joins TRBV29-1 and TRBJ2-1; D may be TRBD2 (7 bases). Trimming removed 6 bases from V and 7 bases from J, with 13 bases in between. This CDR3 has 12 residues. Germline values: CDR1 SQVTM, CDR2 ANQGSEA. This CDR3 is CSVERGGNEQFF. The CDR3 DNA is TGCAGCGTCGAAAGGGGGGGGAATGAGCAGTTCTTC.

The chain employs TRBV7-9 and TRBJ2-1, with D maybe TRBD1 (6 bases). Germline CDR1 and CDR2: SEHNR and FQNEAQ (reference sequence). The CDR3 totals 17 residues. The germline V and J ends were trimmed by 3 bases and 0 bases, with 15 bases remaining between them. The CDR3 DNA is TGTGCCAGCAGCTTTGATCGGGACAAACGCTCCTACAATGAGCAGTTCTTC. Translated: CASSFDRDKRSYNEQFF.

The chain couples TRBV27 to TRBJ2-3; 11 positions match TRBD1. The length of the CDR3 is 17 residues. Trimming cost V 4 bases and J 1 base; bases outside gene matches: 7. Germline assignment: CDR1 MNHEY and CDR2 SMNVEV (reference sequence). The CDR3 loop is CASSSGTGGFGTDTQYF. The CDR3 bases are TGTGCCAGCAGTTCAGGGACAGGGGGTTTCGGCACAGATACGCAGTATTTT.

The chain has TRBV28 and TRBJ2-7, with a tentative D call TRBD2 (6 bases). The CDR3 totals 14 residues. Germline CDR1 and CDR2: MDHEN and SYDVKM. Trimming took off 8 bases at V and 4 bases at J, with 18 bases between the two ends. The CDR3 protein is CASFSSLGGYEQYF. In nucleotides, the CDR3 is TGTGCCAGCTTTTCGTCATTGGGGGGTTACGAGCAGTACTTC.

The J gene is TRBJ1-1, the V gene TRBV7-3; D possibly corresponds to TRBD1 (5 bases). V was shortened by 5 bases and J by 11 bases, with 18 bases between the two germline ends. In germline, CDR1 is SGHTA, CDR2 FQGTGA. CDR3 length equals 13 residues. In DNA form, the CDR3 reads TGTGCCAGCAGCCAGGACCTGGGACTCATGGCTTTCTTT. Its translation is CASSQDLGLMAFF.

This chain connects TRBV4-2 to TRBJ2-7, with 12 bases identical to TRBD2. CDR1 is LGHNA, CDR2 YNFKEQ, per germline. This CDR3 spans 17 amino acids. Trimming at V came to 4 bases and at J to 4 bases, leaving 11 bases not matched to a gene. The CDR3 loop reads CASSPVLAGGDVYEQYF. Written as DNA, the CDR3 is TGTGCCAGCAGCCCCGTACTAGCGGGGGGCGATGTTTACGAGCAGTACTTC.

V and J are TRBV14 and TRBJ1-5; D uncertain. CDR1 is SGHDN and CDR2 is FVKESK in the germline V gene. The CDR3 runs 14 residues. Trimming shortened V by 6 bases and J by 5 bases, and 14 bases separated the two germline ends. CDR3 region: CASRPDFFYQPQHF. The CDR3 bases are TGTGCCAGCAGGCCGGACTTCTTCTATCAGCCCCAGCATTTT.

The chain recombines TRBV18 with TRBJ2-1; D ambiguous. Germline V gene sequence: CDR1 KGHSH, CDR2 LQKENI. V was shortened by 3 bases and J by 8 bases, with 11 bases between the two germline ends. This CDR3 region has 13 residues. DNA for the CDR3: TGTGCCAGCTCACCTGGCCACGCTGATGAGCAGTTCTTC. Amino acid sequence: CASSPGHADEQFF.

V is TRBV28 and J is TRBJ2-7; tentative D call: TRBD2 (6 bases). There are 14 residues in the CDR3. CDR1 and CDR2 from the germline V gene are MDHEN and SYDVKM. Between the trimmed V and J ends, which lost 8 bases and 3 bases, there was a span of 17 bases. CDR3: CASLRRGSHYEQYF. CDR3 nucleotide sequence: TGTGCCAGCCTACGGAGGGGCAGCCACTACGAGCAGTACTTC.

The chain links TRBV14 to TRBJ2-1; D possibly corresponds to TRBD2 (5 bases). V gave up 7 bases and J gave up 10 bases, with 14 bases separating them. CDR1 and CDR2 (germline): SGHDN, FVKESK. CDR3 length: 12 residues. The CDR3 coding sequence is TGTGCCAGCAACTTCCTAGCCGGAGAGCAGTTCTTC. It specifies CASNFLAGEQFF. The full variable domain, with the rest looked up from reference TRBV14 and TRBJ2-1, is EAGVTQFPSHSVIEKGQTVTLRCDPISGHDNLYWYRRVMGKEIKFLLHFVKESKQDESGMPNNRFLAERTGGTYSTLKVQPAELEDSGVYFCASNFLAGEQFFGPGTRLTVL.